One T cell receptor (beta chain) is described in this entry. The antigen remains unidentified. The junction and the germline gene differ at one end; a read error may be behind it. The data were taken from a study of cytomegalovirus exposure and HLA in healthy donors. CDR1 SGHRS and CDR2 YFSETQ come from the germline V gene. This CDR3 is built from 14 residues. Amplification used 60 Vbeta primers and 13 Jbeta primers. Only in-frame clones appear in the TCRdb table, and some are missing; sequencing was by immunoSEQ multiplex PCR. The sample shows about 160,000 clones, roughly 80% of them seen only once. Notes on the study in general: Among TCR beta chains of equal frequency, HLA-associated ones were more clonally expanded in a later analysis. Accurate prediction of HLA-A and HLA-B alleles (for most subjects) was reportedly achieved from TCR beta sequences. V- and J-gene trimming in TCR beta was tied to a missense DCLRE1C variant by an analysis performed later.

This receptor was identified in a woman in her thirties or forties in good health and CMV-seronegative. The V and J genes are TRBV5-1 and TRBJ1-1, with a weak D call TRBD1 (5 bases). The specimen sequenced was PBMCs. The CDR3 bases are TGCGCCAGCAGCTTGGCGCAGGGTTTCACTGAAGCTTCCTTT. It specifies CASSLAQGFTEASF.